This T cell receptor (beta chain) is drawn from a study of T cells expressing NK-cell markers. Overall study findings and caveats: Of the CD8+ T cell pool in about six donors, roughly 1.0-8% was accounted for by dominant NKG2C+ clonotypes.

A note on this clonotype: The antigen remains undetermined.

Researchers built TCR beta cDNA using 5'RACE template switching with UMIs. TCRdb reworked the 5' RACE reads into one entry per CDR3 protein, no DNA. The listing contains around 470,000 distinct CDR3 sequences. The clonotype originates from a woman in her forties or fifties in good health. Source material: blood T cells: a sorted CD56 or NKG2C T cell subset, CD4+ or CD8+ T cells, or bulk PBMC T cells (not recorded which).

CDR3 loop: CATSDSGANQPQHF. The genes are TRBV24-1 and TRBJ1-5; TCRdb outputs TRBD1, but without DNA this stays unchecked. Germline CDR1 KGHDR, CDR2 SFDVKD. This CDR3 comprises 14 residues.